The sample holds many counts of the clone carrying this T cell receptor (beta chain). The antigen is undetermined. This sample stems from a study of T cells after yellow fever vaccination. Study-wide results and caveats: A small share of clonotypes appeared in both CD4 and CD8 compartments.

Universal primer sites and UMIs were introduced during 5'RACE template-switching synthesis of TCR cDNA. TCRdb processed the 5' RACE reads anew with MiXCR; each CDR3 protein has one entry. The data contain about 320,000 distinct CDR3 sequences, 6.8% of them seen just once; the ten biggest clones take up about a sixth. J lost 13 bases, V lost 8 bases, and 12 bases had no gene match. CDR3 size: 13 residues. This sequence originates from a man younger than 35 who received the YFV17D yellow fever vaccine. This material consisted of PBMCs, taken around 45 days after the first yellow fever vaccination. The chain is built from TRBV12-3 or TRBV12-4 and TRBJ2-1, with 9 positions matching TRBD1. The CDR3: CASENRDRAHQFF. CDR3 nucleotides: TGTGCCAGCGAAAACCGGGACAGGGCCCACCAGTTCTTC.